This TCR beta chain was sequenced during a study of cytomegalovirus exposure and HLA in healthy donors. Broader study findings: Later findings reportedly placed an Asian-associated ancestry cluster below the roughly 660-donor mean for N-insertions.

Turning to this clone: Its antigen is unknown.

Primers for the PCR totalled 60 Vbeta and 13 Jbeta. Profiled with immunoSEQ multiplex PCR; TCRdb holds only in-frame clones, not every one. This sample has some 150,000 clones, with roughly 83% found just once. The germline gives CDR1 ENHRY, CDR2 SYGVKD. Trimming left V 0 bases short and J 8 bases short, with 11 bases between. The CDR3 length is 15 residues. Sequencing was done on a sample of PBMCs. The chain is built from TRBV10-3 and TRBJ1-6, with D possibly matching TRBD1 (6 bases). The clonotype was recovered from a man between 40 and 49 years old in good health and CMV-seronegative. This CDR3 is CAISESPDSDSPLHF. The CDR3 DNA sequence: TGTGCCATCAGTGAGTCGCCGGACAGCGATTCACCCCTCCACTTT.